The rows below give T cell receptor beta chains drawn from one sample of a study of cytomegalovirus exposure and HLA in healthy donors. Sequencing was performed with immunoSEQ multiplex PCR; in TCRdb, only in-frame clones are kept and a portion is missing. The data hold approximately 130,000 clones, with more than 75% observed a single time. The specimen was PBMCs. Receptors were obtained from a woman in her forties or fifties in good health and CMV-seropositive. The CDR3 runs from the conserved cysteine through the conserved F or W. A D gene is named only where the DNA matches it firmly. Size values are once, few and many counts, or a class for expanded clones, and some rows have none.

>TRBD2|TRBJ2-7|TRBV18|-
TGTGCCAGCTCACCCCCCGCTAGCGGGGGTTACGAGCAGTACTTC
CASSPPASGGYEQYF
>-|TRBJ1-6|TRBV30|-
TGTGCCTCGGAGGACGGGATCTCCTATAATTCACCCCTCCACTTT
CASEDGISYNSPLHF
>-|TRBJ1-2|TRBV4-3|-
TGCGCCAGCAGCCCGGGGAGGATTAATTTGGGCTACACCTTC
CASSPGRINLGYTF
>TRBD1|TRBJ2-3|TRBV5-4|-
TGTGCCAGCAGGCCTTACAGGGGCGGCACAGATACGCAGTATTTT
CASRPYRGGTDTQYF
>-|TRBJ2-5|TRBV5-4|-
TGTGCCAGCAGGGTCGGGCTAGCCGGGACCCAGTACTTC
CASRVGLAGTQYF
>TRBD1|TRBJ1-4|TRBV29-1|-
TGCAGCGTTGCGGGACAGGGTATTGCAACTAATGAAAAACTGTTTTTT
CSVAGQGIATNEKLFF
>TRBD2|TRBJ2-7|TRBV7-3|-
TGTGCCAGCAGCTTAACGGCTAGCGGGAGGGCCGGTGAGCAGTACTTC
CASSLTASGRAGEQYF
>TRBD1|TRBJ1-5|TRBV19|few
TGTGCCAGTAGTACGCGAGGACAGGGGGCGGTTCAGCCCCAGCATTTT
CASSTRGQGAVQPQHF
>TRBD1|TRBJ1-2|TRBV29-1|once
TGCAGCGTGGCGTCCTATAGGACAGGGGATGCTGGCTACACCTTC
CSVASYRTGDAGYTF
>-|TRBJ2-3|TRBV5-5|-
TGTGCCAGCAGCTTGGAGGGCGAAGGGGTTACGCAGTATTTT
CASSLEGEGVTQYF
>TRBD1|TRBJ1-2|TRBV2|-
TGTGCCAGCAGCCCAGGGGGAGTGGGTCTTTATGGCTACACCTTC
CASSPGGVGLYGYTF
>TRBD2|TRBJ2-3|TRBV5-1|-
TGCGCCAGCAGCTATCGCGGGACTAGCGGGAGAGGGGAGGATACGCAGTATTTT
CASSYRGTSGRGEDTQYF
>-|TRBJ2-5|TRBV19|few
TGTGCCAGTAGTCTCCGGGACAGCGGGGAGACCCAGTACTTC
CASSLRDSGETQYF
>-|TRBJ1-6|TRBV7-3|-
TGTGCCAGCAGCTTGGCCTTCAATTCACCCCTCCACTTT
CASSLAFNSPLHF
>TRBD1|TRBJ1-5|TRBV28|-
TGTGCCAGCAGTCTCAACAGGGGGCTGGGGAGCAATCAGCCCCAGCATTTT
CASSLNRGLGSNQPQHF
>TRBD2|TRBJ2-5|TRBV15|-
TGTGCCACCAGCCCTAGCGGGGGGGCCGGAGAGACCCAGTACTTC
CATSPSGGAGETQYF
>TRBD1|TRBJ1-2|TRBV29-1|-
TGCAGCGTTGATAATTGGACAGGGAAAAACTATGGCTACACCTTC
CSVDNWTGKNYGYTF
>-|TRBJ1-3|TRBV30|-
TGTGCCTGGAGCACCCTCAAGCACACCATATATTTT
CAWSTLKHTIYF
>-|TRBJ2-3|TRBV5-1|-
TGCGCCAGCAGCTTGGCCCCGGGGTCCACAGATACGCAGTATTTT
CASSLAPGSTDTQYF
>-|TRBJ1-2|TRBV6-5|-
TGTGCCAGCCGTAGAGGCTATGGCTACACCTTC
CASRRGYGYTF
>TRBD1|TRBJ2-1|TRBV29-1|-
TGCAGCGTTCGGGGGACAGGGTTCAATGAGCAGTTCTTC
CSVRGTGFNEQFF
>-|TRBJ2-5|TRBV7-6|-
TGTGCCAGCAGCTTAGGGCAGAAGAAGACCCAGTACTTC
CASSLGQKKTQYF
>TRBD2|TRBJ2-3|TRBV7-9|-
TGTTCCAGCAGTCCGTTCGGTGGACTAGCGGGGGACACAGATACGCAGTATTTT
CSSSPFGGLAGDTDTQYF
>TRBD2|TRBJ2-1|TRBV18|-
TGTGCCAGCTCAGAGACTAGCGGGGGACACAATGAGCAGTTCTTC
CASSETSGGHNEQFF
>TRBD1|TRBJ1-2|TRBV19|-
TGTGCCAGTAGTATCAACCCAATGGGACAGGTCTATGGCTACACCTTC
CASSINPMGQVYGYTF
>TRBD2|TRBJ2-3|TRBV11-3|-
TGTGCCAGCAGCTTAGGTATAGCGGGAGATACGCAGTATTTT
CASSLGIAGDTQYF
>-|TRBJ1-5|TRBV10-3|-
TGTGCCATCAGTGAGTCGGAGCAGCCCCAGCATTTT
CAISESEQPQHF
>-|TRBJ2-7|TRBV6-6|few
TGTGCCAGCGGAAGGGGCAAGTACGAGCAGTACTTC
CASGRGKYEQYF
>-|TRBJ2-3|TRBV7-2|-
TGTGCCAGCAGCTTAGCGCTAACTACCCGGAGAACAGATACGCAGTATTTT
CASSLALTTRRTDTQYF
>TRBD1|TRBJ1-2|TRBV4-1|-
TGCGCCAGCAGTTACTGGAGGGAAACAGGGGGTTTTGGCTACACCTTC
CASSYWRETGGFGYTF
>TRBD1|TRBJ2-3|TRBV5-6|-
TGTGCCAGCAGCCTCGGACAGGGGGTAAATACGCAGTATTTT
CASSLGQGVNTQYF
>TRBD1|TRBJ2-5|TRBV30|-
TGTGCCTGGCATTTACGGGACAGGAGAAAGACCCAGTACTTC
CAWHLRDRRKTQYF
>-|TRBJ2-1|TRBV27|-
TGTGCCAGCAGTTTATCGTCAGACAGTTACAATGAGCAGTTCTTC
CASSLSSDSYNEQFF
>TRBD1|TRBJ2-2|TRBV29-1|-
TGCAGCGCTTCACGGACAGGGGCCGGGGAGCTGTTTTTT
CSASRTGAGELFF
>-|TRBJ2-1|TRBV4-1|-
TGCGCCAGCAGCCCGCCCGGGGGACGCAATGAGCAGTTCTTC
CASSPPGGRNEQFF
>-|TRBJ2-7|TRBV5-1|-
TGCGCCAGCAGCTTAGGGCGGGGGCTCTACGAGCAGTACTTC
CASSLGRGLYEQYF
>TRBD2|TRBJ2-7|TRBV4-2|-
TGTGCCAGCAGCCAAGTGACTAGCGGCTCCTACGAGCAGTACTTC
CASSQVTSGSYEQYF
>-|TRBJ1-4|TRBV2|-
TGTGCCAGCAGGAGAATGGAGGCTAATGAAAAACTGTTTTTT
CASRRMEANEKLFF
>-|TRBJ1-3|TRBV2|-
TGTGCCAGCAGTGAAGAAACGGCAGGGGAAAACACCATATATTTT
CASSEETAGENTIYF
>TRBD2|TRBJ2-1|TRBV5-1|-
TGCGCCAGCAGGCTACTGGCTAGCGGGAAGTTAAATGAGCAGTTCTTC
CASRLLASGKLNEQFF
>-|TRBJ2-1|TRBV7-9|-
TGTGCCAGCAGCTTAGTGAGAGACACCAATGAGCAGTTCTTC
CASSLVRDTNEQFF
>-|TRBJ2-5|TRBV2|-
TGTGCCAGCAGTGATCGGACAGCAGAAGAGACCCAGTACTTC
CASSDRTAEETQYF
>-|TRBJ1-1|TRBV4-3|few
TGCGCCAGCAGCCAAGGGGGTGGCAGGGTGAACACTGAAGCTTTCTTT
CASSQGGGRVNTEAFF
>-|TRBJ2-7|TRBV19|-
TGTGCCAGTAGTGGAGGGTACGAGCAGTACTTC
CASSGGYEQYF
>TRBD2|TRBJ2-1|TRBV29-1|-
TGCAGCGTTGAAAGGGGGACTAGCGGGATGTACAATGAGCAGTTCTTC
CSVERGTSGMYNEQFF
>TRBD1|TRBJ1-1|TRBV28|once
TGTGCCAGCAGTTCCTGGGGGGGACAGGGGATCGCTGAAGCTTTCTTT
CASSSWGGQGIAEAFF
>-|TRBJ2-7|TRBV9|-
TGTGCCAGCAGCGTAGGTCCTCAGTACTCCTACGAGCAGTACTTC
CASSVGPQYSYEQYF
>-|TRBJ2-5|TRBV5-4|-
TGTGCCAGCAGCTCCGCGACAGGAGCTCAGTACCAAGAGACCCAGTACTTC
CASSSATGAQYQETQYF
>TRBD1|TRBJ1-2|TRBV14|-
TGTGCCAGCAGCCTCAGGGACAGGGGACGGCTCTATGGCTACACCTTC
CASSLRDRGRLYGYTF
>TRBD1|TRBJ2-1|TRBV27|-
TGTGCCAGCAGCTCAGGGGGCGGAGGGAATGAGCAGTTCTTC
CASSSGGGGNEQFF
>-|TRBJ1-2|TRBV4-3|-
TGCGCCAGCAGCCAAGATCCCCTGTCCGCCGGGTGGGGCTACACCTTC
CASSQDPLSAGWGYTF
>TRBD2|TRBJ2-7|TRBV7-9|-
TGTGCCAGCAGGCGGGACTACTACGAGCAGTACTTC
CASRRDYYEQYF
>TRBD1|TRBJ1-2|TRBV10-3|-
TGTGCCATCAGTCCAGAAGGCGGGACAGTCGGTGGCTACACCTTC
CAISPEGGTVGGYTF
>TRBD2|TRBJ2-5|TRBV6-5|-
TGTGCCAGCAGTTACTCGTCCAGCGGGGGGGAGACCCAGTACTTC
CASSYSSSGGETQYF
>-|TRBJ1-4|TRBV12-2|once
TGTGCAAGTCGCTTAACGGACAGAAATGAAAAACTGTTTTTT
CASRLTDRNEKLFF